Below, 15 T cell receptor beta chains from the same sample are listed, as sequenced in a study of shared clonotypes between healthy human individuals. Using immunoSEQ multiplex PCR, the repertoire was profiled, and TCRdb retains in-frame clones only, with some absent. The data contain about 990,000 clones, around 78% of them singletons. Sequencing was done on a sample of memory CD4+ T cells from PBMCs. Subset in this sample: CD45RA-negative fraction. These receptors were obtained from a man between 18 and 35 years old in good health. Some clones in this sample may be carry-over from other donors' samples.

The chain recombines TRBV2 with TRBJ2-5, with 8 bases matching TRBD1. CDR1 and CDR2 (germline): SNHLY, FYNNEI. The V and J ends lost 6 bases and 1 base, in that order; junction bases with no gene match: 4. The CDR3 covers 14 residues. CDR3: CASSYTGGQETQYF. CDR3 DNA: TGTGCCAGCAGCTACACAGGGGGCCAAGAGACCCAGTACTTC.

In DNA, the CDR3 is TGTGCCATCAGGGGACAGGACCAAGAGACCCAGTACTTC. This sequence encodes CAIRGQDQETQYF. V and J are TRBV10-3 and TRBJ2-5; 8 bases are shared with TRBD1. The CDR3 loop spans 13 amino acids. CDR1 and CDR2 (germline): ENHRY, SYGVKD. With V trimmed by 6 bases and J by 0 bases, 0 bases remained unmatched.

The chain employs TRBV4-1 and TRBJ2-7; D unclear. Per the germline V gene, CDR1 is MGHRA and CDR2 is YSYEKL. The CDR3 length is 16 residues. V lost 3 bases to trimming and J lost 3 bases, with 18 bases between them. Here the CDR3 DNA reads TGCGCCAGCAGCCACCCCCGGTCGTATGGGGACTACGAGCAGTACTTC. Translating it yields CASSHPRSYGDYEQYF.

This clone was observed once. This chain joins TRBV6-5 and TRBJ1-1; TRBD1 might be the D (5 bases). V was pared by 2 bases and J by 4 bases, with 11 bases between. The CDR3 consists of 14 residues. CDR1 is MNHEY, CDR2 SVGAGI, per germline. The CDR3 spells CASSYGARGTEAFF. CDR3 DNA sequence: TGTGCCAGCAGTTACGGGGCCAGAGGCACTGAAGCTTTCTTT.

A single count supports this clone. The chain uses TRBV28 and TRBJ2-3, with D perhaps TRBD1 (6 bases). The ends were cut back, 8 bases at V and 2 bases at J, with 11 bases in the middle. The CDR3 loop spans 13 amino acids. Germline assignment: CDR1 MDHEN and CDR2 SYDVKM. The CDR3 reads CASVDRSTDTQYF. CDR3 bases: TGTGCCAGCGTCGACAGGTCCACAGATACGCAGTATTTT.

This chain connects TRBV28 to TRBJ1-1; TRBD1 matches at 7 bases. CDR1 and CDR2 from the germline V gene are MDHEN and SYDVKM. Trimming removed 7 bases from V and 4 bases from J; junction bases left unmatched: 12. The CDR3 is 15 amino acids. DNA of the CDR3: TGTGCCAGCAAGGAACTAGGGGGCAGGGGCACTGAAGCTTTCTTT. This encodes CASKELGGRGTEAFF.

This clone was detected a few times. CDR3 nucleotides: TGTGCCAGCAGTGGGCTAGCGGGTCAAGAGACCCAGTACTTC. Amino acid sequence: CASSGLAGQETQYF. The V gene is TRBV11-2, the J gene TRBJ2-5, with 8 bases identical to TRBD2. V was clipped by 6 bases and J by 2 bases; unmatched bases: 5. This CDR3 has 14 amino acids. Per germline, CDR1 SGHAT and CDR2 FQNNGV.

CDR3 protein: CASSFDSINEKLFF. The CDR3 region has the DNA TGCGCCAGCAGCTTCGACAGTATTAATGAAAAACTGTTTTTT. The genes are TRBV5-1 and TRBJ1-4; TRBD1 is a possible D gene (5 bases). V was cut by 2 bases and J by 4 bases, with 9 bases left in between. Germline V gene lookup returns CDR1 SGHRS and CDR2 YFSETQ. This CDR3 spans 14 amino acids.

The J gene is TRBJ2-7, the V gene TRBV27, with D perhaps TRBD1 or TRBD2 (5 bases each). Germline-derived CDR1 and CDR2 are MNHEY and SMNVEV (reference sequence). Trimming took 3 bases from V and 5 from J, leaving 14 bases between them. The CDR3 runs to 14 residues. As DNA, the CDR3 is TGTGCCAGCAGTTTGGGGACCAGGGCGGACGAGCAGTACTTC. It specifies CASSLGTRADEQYF.

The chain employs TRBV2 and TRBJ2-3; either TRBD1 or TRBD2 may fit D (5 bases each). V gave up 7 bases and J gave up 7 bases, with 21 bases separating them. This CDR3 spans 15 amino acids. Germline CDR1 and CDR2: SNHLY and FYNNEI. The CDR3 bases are TGTGCCAGCAACCCCGACGAGGGGCATGGGAATACGCAGTATTTT. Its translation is CASNPDEGHGNTQYF.

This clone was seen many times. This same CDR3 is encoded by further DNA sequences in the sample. As DNA, the CDR3 is TGCGCCAGCAGCCAAGGGTATCTTAGCAATCAGCCCCAGCATTTT. This encodes CASSQGYLSNQPQHF. The chain employs TRBV4-1 and TRBJ1-5; D gene unclear. CDR3 length: 15 residues. Trimming took off 1 base at V and 0 bases at J, with 7 bases between the two ends. Germline-derived CDR1 and CDR2 are MGHRA and YSYEKL.

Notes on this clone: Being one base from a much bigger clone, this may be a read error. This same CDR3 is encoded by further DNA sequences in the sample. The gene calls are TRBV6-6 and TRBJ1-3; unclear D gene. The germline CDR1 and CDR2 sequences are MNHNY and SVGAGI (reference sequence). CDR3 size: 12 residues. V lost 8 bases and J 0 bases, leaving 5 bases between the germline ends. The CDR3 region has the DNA TGTGCCAGCGAGAGCTCTGGAAACACCATATATTTT. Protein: CASESSGNTIYF.

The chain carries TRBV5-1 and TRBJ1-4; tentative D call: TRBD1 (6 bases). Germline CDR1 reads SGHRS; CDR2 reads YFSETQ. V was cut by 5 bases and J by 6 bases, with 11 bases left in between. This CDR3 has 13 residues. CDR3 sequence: CASRSRGDEKLFF. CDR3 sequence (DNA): TGCGCCAGCAGATCAAGGGGGGATGAAAAACTGTTTTTT. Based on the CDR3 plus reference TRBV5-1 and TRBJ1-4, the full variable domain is KAGVTQTPRYLIKTRGQQVTLSCSPISGHRSVSWYQQTPGQGLQFLFEYFSETQRNKGNFPGRFSGRQFSNSRSEMNVSTLELGDSALYLCASRSRGDEKLFFGSGTQLSVL.

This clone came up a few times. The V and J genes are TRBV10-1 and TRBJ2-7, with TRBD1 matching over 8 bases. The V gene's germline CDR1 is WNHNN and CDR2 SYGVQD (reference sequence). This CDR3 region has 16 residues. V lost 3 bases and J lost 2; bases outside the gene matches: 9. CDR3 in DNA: TGCGCCAGCAGTGACCCGGGACAGGCCGGAACCTACGAGCAGTACTTC. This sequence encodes CASSDPGQAGTYEQYF.

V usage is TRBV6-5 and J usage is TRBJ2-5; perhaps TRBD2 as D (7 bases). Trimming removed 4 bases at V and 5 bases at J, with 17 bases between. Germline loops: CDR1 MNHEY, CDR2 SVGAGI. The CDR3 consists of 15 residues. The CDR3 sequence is CASSWGGNQGETQYF. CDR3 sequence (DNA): TGTGCCAGCAGTTGGGGGGGCAATCAAGGGGAGACCCAGTACTTC.